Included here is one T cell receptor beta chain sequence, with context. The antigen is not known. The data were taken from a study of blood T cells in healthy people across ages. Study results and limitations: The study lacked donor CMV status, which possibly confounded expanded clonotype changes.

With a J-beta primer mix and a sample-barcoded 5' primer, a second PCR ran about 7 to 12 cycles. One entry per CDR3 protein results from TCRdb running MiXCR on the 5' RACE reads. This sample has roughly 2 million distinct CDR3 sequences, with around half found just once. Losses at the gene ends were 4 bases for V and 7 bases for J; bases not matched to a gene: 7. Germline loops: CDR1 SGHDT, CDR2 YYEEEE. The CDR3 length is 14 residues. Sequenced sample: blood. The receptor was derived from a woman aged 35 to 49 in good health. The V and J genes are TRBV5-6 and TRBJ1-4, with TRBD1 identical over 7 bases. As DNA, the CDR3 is TGTGCCAGCAGCGAGGGGGACAGATTTGAAAAACTGTTTTTT. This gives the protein CASSEGDRFEKLFF.